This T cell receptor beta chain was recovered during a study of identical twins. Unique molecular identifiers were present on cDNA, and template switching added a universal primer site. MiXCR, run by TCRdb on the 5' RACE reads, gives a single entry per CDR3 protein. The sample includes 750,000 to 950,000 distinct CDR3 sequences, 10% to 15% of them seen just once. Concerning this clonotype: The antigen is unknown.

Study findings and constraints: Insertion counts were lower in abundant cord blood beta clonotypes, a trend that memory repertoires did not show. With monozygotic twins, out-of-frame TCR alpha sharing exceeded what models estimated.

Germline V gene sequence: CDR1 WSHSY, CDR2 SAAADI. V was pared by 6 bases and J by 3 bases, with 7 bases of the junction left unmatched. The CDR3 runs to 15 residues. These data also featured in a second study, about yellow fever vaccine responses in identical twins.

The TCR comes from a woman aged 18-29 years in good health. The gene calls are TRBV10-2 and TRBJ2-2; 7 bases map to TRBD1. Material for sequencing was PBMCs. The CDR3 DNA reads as TGCGCCAGCAGGGAGAGGGGGCAATACACCGGGGAGCTGTTTTTT. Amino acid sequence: CASRERGQYTGELFF.